This T cell receptor beta chain is drawn from a study of cytomegalovirus exposure and HLA in healthy donors. General observations from the study: In an earlier analysis, about 87% or about 30%: the productive usage of most TCR beta V segments. Later analysis indicated greater clonal expansion among HLA-associated TCR beta chains than among equally common other chains.

A word on this clone: Its cognate antigen is unknown.

CDR1 MNHEY and CDR2 SVGAGI come from the germline V gene. V lost 2 bases to trimming and J lost 1 base, with 9 bases between them. CDR3 length equals 16 residues. Both 60 Vbeta primers and 13 Jbeta primers went into the PCR. This table comes from immunoSEQ multiplex PCR, and its TCRdb copy is limited to in-frame clones, with some not included. Counted here are approximately 110,000 clones, roughly 73% occurring once; the ten biggest clones make up around 0.9%. This chain uses TRBV6-5 with TRBJ2-6, with unresolved D. The source is a woman in her 30s in good health and CMV-seronegative. The sequenced sample consisted of PBMCs. The CDR3 region has the DNA TGTGCCAGCAGTTACCAAGCTGGTTCTGGGGCCAACGTCCTGACTTTC. It encodes CASSYQAGSGANVLTF.